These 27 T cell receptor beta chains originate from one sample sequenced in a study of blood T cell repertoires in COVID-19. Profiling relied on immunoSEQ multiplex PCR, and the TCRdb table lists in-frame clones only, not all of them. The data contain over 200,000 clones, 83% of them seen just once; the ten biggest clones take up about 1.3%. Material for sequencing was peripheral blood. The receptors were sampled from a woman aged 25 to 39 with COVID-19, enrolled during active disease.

The CDR3 region has the DNA TGTGCCAGCAGCCTTTGGAGTACCTCGAACACCGGGGAGCTGTTTTTT. Protein product: CASSLWSTSNTGELFF. This chain links TRBV9 with TRBJ2-2, with D unclear. Trimming cost V 4 bases and J 0 bases, with 13 bases left between them. Germline values: CDR1 SGDLS, CDR2 YYNGEE. This CDR3 region has 16 residues.

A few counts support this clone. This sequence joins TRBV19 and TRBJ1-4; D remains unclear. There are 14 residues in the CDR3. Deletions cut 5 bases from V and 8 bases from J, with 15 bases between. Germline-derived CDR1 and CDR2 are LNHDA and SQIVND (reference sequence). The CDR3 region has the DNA TGTGCCAGTAGTGTACCCGTGCGGGCCGAAAAACTGTTTTTT. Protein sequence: CASSVPVRAEKLFF.

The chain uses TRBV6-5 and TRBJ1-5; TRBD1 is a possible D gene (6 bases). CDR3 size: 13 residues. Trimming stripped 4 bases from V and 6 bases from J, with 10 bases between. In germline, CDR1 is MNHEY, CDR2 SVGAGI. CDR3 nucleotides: TGTGCCAGCAGTTCAGGGGTCAGTCAGCCCCAGCATTTT. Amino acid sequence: CASSSGVSQPQHF.

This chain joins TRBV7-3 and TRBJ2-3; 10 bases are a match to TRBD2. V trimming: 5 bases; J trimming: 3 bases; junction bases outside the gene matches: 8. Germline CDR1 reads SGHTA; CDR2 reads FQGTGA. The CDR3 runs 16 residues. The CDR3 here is CASSPLAGAGTDTQYF. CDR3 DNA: TGTGCCAGCAGCCCTCTAGCGGGAGCGGGGACAGATACGCAGTATTTT.

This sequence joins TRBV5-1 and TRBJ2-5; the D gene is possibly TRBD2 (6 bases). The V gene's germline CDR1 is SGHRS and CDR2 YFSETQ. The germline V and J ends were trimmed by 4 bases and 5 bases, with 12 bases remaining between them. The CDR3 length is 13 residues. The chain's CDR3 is CASSPTSRETQYF. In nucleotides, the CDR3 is TGCGCCAGCAGCCCTACTAGCCGGGAGACCCAGTACTTC.

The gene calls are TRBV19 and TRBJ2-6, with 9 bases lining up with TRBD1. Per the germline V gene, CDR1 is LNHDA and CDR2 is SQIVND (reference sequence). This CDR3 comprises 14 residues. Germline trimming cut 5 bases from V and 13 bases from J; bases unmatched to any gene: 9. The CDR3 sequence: CASSRQGEVGVLTF. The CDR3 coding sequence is TGTGCCAGTAGTCGACAGGGGGAGGTGGGTGTCCTGACTTTC.

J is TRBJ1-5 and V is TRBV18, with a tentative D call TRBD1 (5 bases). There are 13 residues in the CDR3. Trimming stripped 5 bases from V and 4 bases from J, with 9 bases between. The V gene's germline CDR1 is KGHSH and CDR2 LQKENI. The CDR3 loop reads CASSSQGNQPQHF. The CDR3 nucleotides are TGTGCCAGCTCATCGCAGGGAAATCAGCCCCAGCATTTT.

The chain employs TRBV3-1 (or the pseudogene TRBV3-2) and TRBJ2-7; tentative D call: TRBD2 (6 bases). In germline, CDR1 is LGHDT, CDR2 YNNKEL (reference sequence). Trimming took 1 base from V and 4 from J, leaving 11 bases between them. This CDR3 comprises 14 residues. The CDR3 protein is CASSQAGGVYEQYF. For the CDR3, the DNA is TGTGCCAGCAGCCAAGCGGGCGGGGTGTACGAGCAGTACTTC.

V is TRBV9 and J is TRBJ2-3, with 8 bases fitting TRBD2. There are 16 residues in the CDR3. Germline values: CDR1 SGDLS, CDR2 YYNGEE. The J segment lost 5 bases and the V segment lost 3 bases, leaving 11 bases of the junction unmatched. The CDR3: CASSGTTGGNLDTQYF. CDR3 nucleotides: TGTGCCAGCAGCGGCACCACGGGAGGGAACTTAGATACGCAGTATTTT.

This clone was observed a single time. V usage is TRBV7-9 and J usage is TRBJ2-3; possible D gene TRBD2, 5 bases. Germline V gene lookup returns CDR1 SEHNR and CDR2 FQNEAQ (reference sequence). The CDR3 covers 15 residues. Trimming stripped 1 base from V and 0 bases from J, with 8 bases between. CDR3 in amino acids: CASSLGRTSTDTQYF. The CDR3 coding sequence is TGTGCCAGCAGCTTAGGCAGGACTAGCACAGATACGCAGTATTTT.

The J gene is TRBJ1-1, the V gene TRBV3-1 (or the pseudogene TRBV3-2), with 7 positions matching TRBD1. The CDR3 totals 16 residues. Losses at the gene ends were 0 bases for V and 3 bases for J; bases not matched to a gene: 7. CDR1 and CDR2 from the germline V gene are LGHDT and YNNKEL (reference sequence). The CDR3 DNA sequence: TGTGCCAGCAGCCAAGACCCGCGACAGGGACACACTGAAGCTTTCTTT. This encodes CASSQDPRQGHTEAFF.

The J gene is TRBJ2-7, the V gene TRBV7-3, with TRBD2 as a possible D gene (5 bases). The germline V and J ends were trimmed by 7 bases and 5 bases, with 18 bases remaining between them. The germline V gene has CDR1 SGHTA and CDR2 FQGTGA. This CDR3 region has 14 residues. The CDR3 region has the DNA TGTGCCAGCACCGTGGACCGGGGATCGAACGAGCAGTACTTC. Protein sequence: CASTVDRGSNEQYF. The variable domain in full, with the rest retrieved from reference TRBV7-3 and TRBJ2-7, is GAGVSQTPSNKVTEKGKYVELRCDPISGHTALYWYRQSLGQGPEFLIYFQGTGAADDSGLPNDRFFAVRPEGSVSTLKIQRTERGDSAVYLCASTVDRGSNEQYFGPGTRLTVT.

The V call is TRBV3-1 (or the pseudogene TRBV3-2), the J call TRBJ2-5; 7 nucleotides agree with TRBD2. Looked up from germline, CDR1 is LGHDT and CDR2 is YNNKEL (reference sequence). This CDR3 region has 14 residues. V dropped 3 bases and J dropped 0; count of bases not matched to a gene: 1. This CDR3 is CASSQGLYQETQYF. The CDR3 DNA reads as TGTGCCAGCAGCCAGGGACTATACCAAGAGACCCAGTACTTC.

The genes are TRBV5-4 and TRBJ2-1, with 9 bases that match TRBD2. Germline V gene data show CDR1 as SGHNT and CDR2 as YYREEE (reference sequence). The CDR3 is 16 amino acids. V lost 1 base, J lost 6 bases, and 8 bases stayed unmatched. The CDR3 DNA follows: TGTGCCAGCAGCTTGAGCCCTAGCGGGATTGGCAATGAGCAGTTCTTC. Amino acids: CASSLSPSGIGNEQFF.

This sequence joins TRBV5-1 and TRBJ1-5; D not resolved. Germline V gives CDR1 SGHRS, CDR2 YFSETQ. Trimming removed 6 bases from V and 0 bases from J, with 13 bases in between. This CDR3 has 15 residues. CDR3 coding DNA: TGCGCCAGCAAGGAAGCGCCTCATAGCAATCAGCCCCAGCATTTT. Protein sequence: CASKEAPHSNQPQHF.

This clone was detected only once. The CDR3 reads CATSGSTGNTEAFF. The CDR3 DNA reads as TGTGCCACCAGTGGTTCGACAGGGAACACTGAAGCTTTCTTT. This chain links TRBV24-1 with TRBJ1-1; maybe TRBD1 (6 bases). The ends were cut back, 5 bases at V and 1 base at J, with 10 bases in the middle. Germline V lookup: CDR1 KGHDR, CDR2 SFDVKD. This CDR3 contains 14 residues.

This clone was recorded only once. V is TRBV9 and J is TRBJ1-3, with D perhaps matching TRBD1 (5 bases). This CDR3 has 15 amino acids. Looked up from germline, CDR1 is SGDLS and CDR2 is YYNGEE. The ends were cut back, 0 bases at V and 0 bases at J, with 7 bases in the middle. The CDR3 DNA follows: TGTGCCAGCAGCGTAGCCACAGGCTCTGGAAACACCATATATTTT. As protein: CASSVATGSGNTIYF. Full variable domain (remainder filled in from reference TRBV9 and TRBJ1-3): DSGVTQTPKHLITATGQRVTLRCSPRSGDLSVYWYQQSLDQGLQFLIQYYNGEERAKGNILERFSAQQFPDLHSELNLSSLELGDSALYFCASSVATGSGNTIYFGEGSWLTVV.

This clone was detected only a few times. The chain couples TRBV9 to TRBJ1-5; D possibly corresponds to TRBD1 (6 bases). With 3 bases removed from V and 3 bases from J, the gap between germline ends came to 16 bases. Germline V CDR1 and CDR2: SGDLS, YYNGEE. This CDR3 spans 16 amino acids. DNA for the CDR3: TGTGCCAGCAGCGGCAGGCGACGGGGGGCCAATCAGCCCCAGCATTTT. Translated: CASSGRRRGANQPQHF. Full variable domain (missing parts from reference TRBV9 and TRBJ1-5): DSGVTQTPKHLITATGQRVTLRCSPRSGDLSVYWYQQSLDQGLQFLIQYYNGEERAKGNILERFSAQQFPDLHSELNLSSLELGDSALYFCASSGRRRGANQPQHFGDGTRLSIL.

CDR3 sequence (DNA): TGTGCCAGCTCCACACGGGGGGACGGGTACGAGCAGTACTTC. Amino acids: CASSTRGDGYEQYF. V gene TRBV18 combines with J gene TRBJ2-7; TRBD2 agrees at 7 bases. Germline CDR1 and CDR2: KGHSH and LQKENI. After removal of 6 bases from V and 4 bases from J, the junction contained 9 bases not matched to a gene. CDR3 length: 14 amino acids.

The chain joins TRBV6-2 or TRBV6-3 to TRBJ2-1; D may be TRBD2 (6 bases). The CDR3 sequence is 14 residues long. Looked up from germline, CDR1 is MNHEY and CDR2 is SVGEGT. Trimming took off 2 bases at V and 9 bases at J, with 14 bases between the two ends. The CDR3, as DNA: TGTGCCAGCAGTTACGGCGGGGTAGCCGGTGAGCAGTTCTTC. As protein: CASSYGGVAGEQFF.

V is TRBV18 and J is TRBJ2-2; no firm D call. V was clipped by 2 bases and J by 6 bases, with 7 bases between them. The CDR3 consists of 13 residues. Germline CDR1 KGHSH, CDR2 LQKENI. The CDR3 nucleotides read TGTGCCAGCTCACCAATGACTGCCGGGGAGCTGTTTTTT. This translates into CASSPMTAGELFF. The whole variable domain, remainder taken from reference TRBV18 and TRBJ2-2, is NAGVMQNPRHLVRRRGQEARLRCSPMKGHSHVYWYRQLPEEGLKFMVYLQKENIIDESGMPKERFSAEFPKEGPSILRIQQVVRGDSAAYFCASSPMTAGELFFGEGSRLTVL.

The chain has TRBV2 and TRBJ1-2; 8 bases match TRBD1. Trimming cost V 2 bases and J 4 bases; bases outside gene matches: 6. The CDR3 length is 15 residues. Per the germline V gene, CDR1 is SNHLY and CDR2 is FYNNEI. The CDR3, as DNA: TGTGCCAGCAGTGAATCCGGGACAGGACCCTATGGCTACACCTTC. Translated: CASSESGTGPYGYTF.

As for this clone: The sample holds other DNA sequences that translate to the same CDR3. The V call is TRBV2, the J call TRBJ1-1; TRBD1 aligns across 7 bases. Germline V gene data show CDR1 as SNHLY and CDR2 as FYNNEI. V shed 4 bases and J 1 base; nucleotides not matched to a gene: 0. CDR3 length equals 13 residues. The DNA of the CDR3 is TGTGCCAGCAGTGGACAGGGGAACACTGAAGCTTTCTTT. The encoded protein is CASSGQGNTEAFF. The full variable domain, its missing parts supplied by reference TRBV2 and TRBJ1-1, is EPEVTQTPSHQVTQMGQEVILRCVPISNHLYFYWYRQILGQKVEFLVSFYNNEISEKSEIFDDQFSVERPDGSNFTLKIRSTKLEDSAMYFCASSGQGNTEAFFGQGTRLTVV.

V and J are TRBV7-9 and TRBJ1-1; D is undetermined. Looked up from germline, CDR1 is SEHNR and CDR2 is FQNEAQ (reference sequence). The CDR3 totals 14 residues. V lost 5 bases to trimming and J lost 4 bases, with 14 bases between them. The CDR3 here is CASSPREARTEAFF. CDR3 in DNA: TGTGCCAGCAGCCCGAGGGAGGCGCGCACTGAAGCTTTCTTT. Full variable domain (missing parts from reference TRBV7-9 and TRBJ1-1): DTGVSQNPRHKITKRGQNVTFRCDPISEHNRLYWYRQTLGQGPEFLTYFQNEAQLEKSRLLSDRFSAERPKGSFSTLEIQRTEQGDSAMYLCASSPREARTEAFFGQGTRLTVV.

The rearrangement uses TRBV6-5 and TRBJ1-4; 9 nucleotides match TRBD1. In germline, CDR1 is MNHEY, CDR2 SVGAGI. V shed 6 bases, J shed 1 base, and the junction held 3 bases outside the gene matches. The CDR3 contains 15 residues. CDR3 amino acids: CASRKDRGTNEKLFF. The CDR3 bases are TGTGCCAGCAGGAAGGACAGGGGAACTAATGAAAAACTGTTTTTT.

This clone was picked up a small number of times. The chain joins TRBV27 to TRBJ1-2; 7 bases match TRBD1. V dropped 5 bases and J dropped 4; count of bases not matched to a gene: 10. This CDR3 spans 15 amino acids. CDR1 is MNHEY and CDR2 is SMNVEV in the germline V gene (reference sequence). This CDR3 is CASSPKWGQLYGYTF. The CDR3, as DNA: TGTGCCAGCAGTCCGAAATGGGGACAGCTCTATGGCTACACCTTC.

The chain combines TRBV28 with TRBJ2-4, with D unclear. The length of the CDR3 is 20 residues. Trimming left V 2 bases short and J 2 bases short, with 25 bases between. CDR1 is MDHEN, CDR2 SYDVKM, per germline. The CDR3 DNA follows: TGTGCCAGCAGTTTAGAATGGTGGGTCCCGAAGGCGGTAACCAAAAACATTCAGTACTTC. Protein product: CASSLEWWVPKAVTKNIQYF.